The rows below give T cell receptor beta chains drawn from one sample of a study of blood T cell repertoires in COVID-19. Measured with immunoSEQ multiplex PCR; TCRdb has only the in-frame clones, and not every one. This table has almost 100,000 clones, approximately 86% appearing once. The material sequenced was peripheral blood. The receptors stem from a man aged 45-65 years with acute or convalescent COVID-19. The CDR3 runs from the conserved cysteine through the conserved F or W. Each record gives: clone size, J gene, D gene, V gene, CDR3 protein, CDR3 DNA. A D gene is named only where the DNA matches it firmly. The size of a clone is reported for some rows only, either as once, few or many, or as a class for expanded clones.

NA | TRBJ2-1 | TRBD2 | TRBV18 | CASSPQGLAAYNEQFF | TGTGCCAGCTCACCACAGGGACTAGCGGCTTACAATGAGCAGTTCTTC
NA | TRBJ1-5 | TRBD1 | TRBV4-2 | CASSQEGQGLNQPQHF | TGTGCCAGCAGCCAAGAGGGACAGGGTCTAAATCAGCCCCAGCATTTT
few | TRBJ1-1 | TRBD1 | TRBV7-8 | CASSHDRDTEAFF | TGTGCCAGCAGTCACGACAGGGACACTGAAGCTTTCTTT
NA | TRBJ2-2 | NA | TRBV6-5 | CASSYSGLHTGELFF | TGTGCCAGCAGTTACTCGGGACTGCACACCGGGGAGCTGTTTTTT
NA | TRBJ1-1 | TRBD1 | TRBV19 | CASSDDPQGVLAFF | TGTGCCAGTAGCGATGACCCACAGGGGGTTCTGGCTTTCTTT
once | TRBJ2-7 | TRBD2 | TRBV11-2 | CASSLGGRGYEQYF | TGTGCCAGCAGCTTGGGCGGGAGGGGGTACGAGCAGTACTTC
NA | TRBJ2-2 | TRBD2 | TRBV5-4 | CASSPATSGRATGELFF | TGTGCCAGCAGCCCGGCCACTAGCGGGAGGGCGACCGGGGAGCTGTTTTTT
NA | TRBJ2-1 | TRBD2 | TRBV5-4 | CASSLSSGFTNEQFF | TGTGCCAGCAGCTTGTCTAGCGGGTTTACCAATGAGCAGTTCTTC
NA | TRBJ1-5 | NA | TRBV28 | CASSFLSQGSNQPQHF | TGTGCCAGCAGTTTTTTGTCACAGGGCAGCAATCAGCCCCAGCATTTT
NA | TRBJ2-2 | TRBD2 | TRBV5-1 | CASRRLAVNTGELFF | TGCGCCAGCAGACGGCTAGCGGTGAACACCGGGGAGCTGTTTTTT
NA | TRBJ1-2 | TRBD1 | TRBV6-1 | CASSGGAGQGAYGYTF | TGTGCCAGCAGTGGCGGCGCGGGACAGGGGGCATATGGCTACACCTTC
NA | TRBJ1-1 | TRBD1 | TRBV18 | CASSIQGLAQLNTEAFF | TGTGCCAGCTCAATACAGGGGCTGGCACAGCTGAACACTGAAGCTTTCTTT
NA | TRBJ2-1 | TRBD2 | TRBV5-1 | CASSLGGGPNEQFF | TGCGCCAGCAGCTTGGGGGGAGGGCCCAATGAGCAGTTCTTC
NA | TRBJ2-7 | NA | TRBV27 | CASGSLVYYEQYF | TGTGCCAGCGGGTCGCTAGTTTACTACGAGCAGTACTTC
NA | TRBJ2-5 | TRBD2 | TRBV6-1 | CASSVVAGGPGETQYF | TGTGCCAGCAGTGTAGTTGCGGGAGGGCCTGGGGAGACCCAGTACTTC
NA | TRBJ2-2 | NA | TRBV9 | CASSVEAGADSGELFF | TGTGCCAGCAGCGTAGAGGCGGGGGCAGATTCCGGGGAGCTGTTTTTT
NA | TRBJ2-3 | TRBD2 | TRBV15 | CATSSSGSADTQYF | TGTGCCACCAGCAGTAGCGGGAGTGCAGATACGCAGTATTTT
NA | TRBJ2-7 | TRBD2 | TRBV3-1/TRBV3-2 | CASSRLAGTYEQYF | TGTGCCAGCAGTCGACTAGCGGGAACCTACGAGCAGTACTTC
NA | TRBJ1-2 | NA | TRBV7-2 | CASSLIYGDTTNYGYTF | TGTGCCAGCAGCTTAATCTATGGGGACACCACTAACTATGGCTACACCTTC
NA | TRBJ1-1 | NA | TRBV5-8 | CASSLRGSRTEAFF | TGTGCCAGCAGCTTGAGGGGGAGTAGGACTGAAGCTTTCTTT
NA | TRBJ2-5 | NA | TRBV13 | CASSLGLRGEETQYF | TGTGCCAGCAGCTTAGGCCTACGGGGTGAGGAGACCCAGTACTTC
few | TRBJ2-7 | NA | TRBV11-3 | CASRRGAGEEQYF | TGTGCCAGCAGACGGGGGGCGGGCGAGGAGCAGTACTTC
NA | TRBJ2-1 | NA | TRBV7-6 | CASSLAPGLGENNEQFF | TGTGCCAGCAGCTTAGCGCCGGGACTGGGGGAAAACAATGAGCAGTTCTTC
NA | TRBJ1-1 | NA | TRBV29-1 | CSVNKGVNTEAFF | TGCAGCGTTAATAAGGGGGTGAACACTGAAGCTTTCTTT
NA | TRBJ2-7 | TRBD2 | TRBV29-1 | CSVGVGTSGIYEQYF | TGCAGCGTGGGGGTTGGGACTAGCGGGATCTACGAGCAGTACTTC
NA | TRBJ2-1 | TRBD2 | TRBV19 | CASSMWASGSYEQFF | TGTGCCAGTAGTATGTGGGCTAGCGGGAGCTATGAGCAGTTCTTC
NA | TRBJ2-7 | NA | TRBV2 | CASSPLARGEQYF | TGTGCCAGCAGTCCTCTAGCTCGGGGCGAGCAGTACTTC
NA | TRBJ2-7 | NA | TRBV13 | CASSPLGLDEQYF | TGTGCCAGCAGCCCTCTGGGGCTTGACGAGCAGTACTTC
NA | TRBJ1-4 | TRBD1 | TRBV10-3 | CAIARTGNEKLFF | TGTGCCATCGCCCGGACAGGGAATGAAAAACTGTTTTTT
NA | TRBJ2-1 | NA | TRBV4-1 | CASSQAYNEQFF | TGCGCCAGCAGCCAAGCTTACAATGAGCAGTTCTTC
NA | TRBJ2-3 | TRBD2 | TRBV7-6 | CASSPELAGPLSTDTQYF | TGTGCCAGCAGCCCGGAGCTAGCGGGGCCCCTCAGCACAGATACGCAGTATTTT
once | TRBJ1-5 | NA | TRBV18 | CASSRSSPPGNQPQHF | TGTGCCAGCTCACGAAGCAGCCCACCGGGGAATCAGCCCCAGCATTTT
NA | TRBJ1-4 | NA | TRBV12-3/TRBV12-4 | CASSFINEKLFF | TGTGCCAGCAGTTTCATCAATGAAAAACTGTTTTTT
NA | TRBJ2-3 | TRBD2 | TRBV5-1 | CASSSRSGGGTDTQYF | TGCGCCAGCAGCTCCAGGTCGGGGGGAGGCACAGATACGCAGTATTTT
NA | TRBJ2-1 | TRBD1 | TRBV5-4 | CASSSPGQGTLEQFF | TGTGCCAGCAGCTCGCCCGGACAGGGGACCCTTGAGCAGTTCTTC
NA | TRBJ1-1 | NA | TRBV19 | CASSIGVLNTEAFF | TGTGCCAGTAGTATAGGAGTCCTGAACACTGAAGCTTTCTTT
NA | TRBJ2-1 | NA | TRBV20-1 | CSAPTHNEQFF | TGCAGTGCTCCTACCCACAATGAGCAGTTCTTC
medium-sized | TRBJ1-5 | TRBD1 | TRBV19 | CASSVSGTGGNQPQHF | TGTGCCAGTAGTGTCTCCGGGACAGGGGGCAATCAGCCCCAGCATTTT
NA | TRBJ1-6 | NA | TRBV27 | CASSYAQPYSPLHF | TGTGCCAGCAGTTATGCACAGCCCTATTCACCCCTCCACTTT
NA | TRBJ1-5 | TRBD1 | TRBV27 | CASSLSIEGAGGNQPQHF | TGTGCCAGCAGTTTATCGATAGAGGGGGCCGGGGGCAATCAGCCCCAGCATTTT
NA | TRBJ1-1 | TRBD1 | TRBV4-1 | CASSPLLPQGKTNTEAFF | TGCGCCAGCAGCCCGTTGCTCCCACAGGGGAAGACGAACACTGAAGCTTTCTTT
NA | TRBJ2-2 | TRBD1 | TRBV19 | CASSLQTGVNTGELFF | TGTGCCAGTAGCCTTCAAACAGGGGTCAACACCGGGGAGCTGTTTTTT
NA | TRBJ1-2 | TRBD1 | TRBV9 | CASRNEMGQENYGYTF | TGTGCCAGCAGGAACGAAATGGGACAGGAGAACTATGGCTACACCTTC
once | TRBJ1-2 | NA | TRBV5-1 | CASTMTEGGSYGYTF | TGCGCCAGCACCATGACAGAGGGAGGTAGCTATGGCTACACCTTC
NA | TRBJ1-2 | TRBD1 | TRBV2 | CASKLSRDRGYVTF | TGTGCCAGCAAACTTTCCCGGGACAGGGGGTATGTCACCTTC
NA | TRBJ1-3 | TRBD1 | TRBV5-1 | CASSVDRSNTIYF | TGCGCCAGCAGCGTGGACAGGTCAAACACCATATATTTT
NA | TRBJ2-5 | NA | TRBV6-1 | CASSENSRETQYF | TGTGCCAGCAGTGAGAACAGTCGGGAGACCCAGTACTTC
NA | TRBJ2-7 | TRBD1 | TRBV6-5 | CASSYRDRGLYEQYF | TGTGCCAGCAGTTACAGGGACAGGGGGCTCTACGAGCAGTACTTC
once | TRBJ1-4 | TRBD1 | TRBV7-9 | CASSLRGPTGLREKLFF | TGTGCCAGCAGCTTACGGGGCCCGACAGGGTTAAGGGAAAAACTGTTTTTT
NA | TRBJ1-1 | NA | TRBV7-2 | CASSLDTNTEAFF | TGTGCCAGCAGCCTTGACACGAACACTGAAGCTTTCTTT
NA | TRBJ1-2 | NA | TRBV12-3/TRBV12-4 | CASSLGVGIGYTF | TGTGCCAGCAGTTTAGGCGTCGGGATCGGCTACACCTTC
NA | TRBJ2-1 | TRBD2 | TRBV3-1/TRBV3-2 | CASSQRLAGAVNEQFF | TGTGCCAGCAGCCAACGACTAGCGGGAGCTGTCAATGAGCAGTTCTTC
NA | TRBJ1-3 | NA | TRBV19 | CASGFPGELNTIYF | TGTGCCAGTGGGTTTCCGGGAGAATTAAACACCATATATTTT
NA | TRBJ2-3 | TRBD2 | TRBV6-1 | CASSEPGTSGVDTQYF | TGTGCCAGCAGTGAACCCGGGACTAGCGGGGTCGATACGCAGTATTTT